A selection of T cell receptor beta chains follows, all from one sample in a study of T cells in localized non-small cell lung cancer. Produced via immunoSEQ multiplex PCR; TCRdb's table is partial and in-frame only. The table records tens of thousands of clones, roughly 90% of them present only once. This specimen consisted of peripheral blood mononuclear cells, obtained before any cancer treatment. All receptors come from a man aged 40-75 years with stage III lung adenocarcinoma. Both conserved end residues are part of each CDR3. The D gene is left open where the match is weak. The size field is filled for only some rows; it gives once, few, many or a size class.

d_call | clone_size | j_call | v_call | cdr3_nt | cdr3_aa
. | . | TRBJ1-1 | TRBV5-4 | TGTGCCAGCAGCTTGTCAGGGTCGGCGAGTGCTTTCTTT | CASSLSGSASAFF
TRBD1 | . | TRBJ2-1 | TRBV4-3 | TGCGCCAGCAGCCAAGACCGGGACAGGGTTGTCGATGAGCAGTTCTTC | CASSQDRDRVVDEQFF
TRBD2 | few | TRBJ2-5 | TRBV6-5 | TGTGCCAGCAGTTACTCACAGCGGGGCACCCAAGAGACCCAGTACTTC | CASSYSQRGTQETQYF
. | . | TRBJ1-5 | TRBV16 | TGTGCCAGCAGTCGGGACTTTCAGCCCCAGCATTTT | CASSRDFQPQHF
TRBD1 | . | TRBJ1-1 | TRBV27 | TGTGCCAGCAGTTTAAGTTCGTGGGCAGGGGGGTCTGAAGCTTTCTTT | CASSLSSWAGGSEAFF
. | . | TRBJ2-7 | TRBV7-2 | TGTGCCAGCAGCTCCTTCCGAGAGGGCGAGCAGTACTTC | CASSSFREGEQYF
. | few | TRBJ1-1 | TRBV9 | TGTGCCAGCAGCTCCGAGTCAGGGGACACTGAAGCTTTCTTT | CASSSESGDTEAFF
. | . | TRBJ2-1 | TRBV11-3 | TGTGCCAGCAGCTTAGGTGTGGGCAATGAGCAGTTCTTC | CASSLGVGNEQFF
. | . | TRBJ1-2 | TRBV4-1 | TGCGCCAGCAGCCAAGTCGTCAGGCGGTGGTTCGAGGGCTACACCTTC | CASSQVVRRWFEGYTF
TRBD1 | . | TRBJ1-3 | TRBV7-9 | TGTGCCAGCAGCGTAACAGGGGGTGGAAACACCATATATTTT | CASSVTGGGNTIYF
. | . | TRBJ2-1 | TRBV20-1 | TGCAGTGCTAGACTAGTTCTGTTCTTC | CSARLVLFF
. | . | TRBJ1-6 | TRBV28 | TGTGCCAGCAGTTCCCACATAGGGGGTAATTCACCCCTCCACTTT | CASSSHIGGNSPLHF
TRBD1 | . | TRBJ1-4 | TRBV7-9 | TGTGCCAGCAGCCCGGGGACAGGGGCTGCTAATGAAAAACTGTTTTTT | CASSPGTGAANEKLFF
. | . | TRBJ2-7 | TRBV28 | TGTGCCAGCGCCACCCAACCGTACGAGCAGTACTTC | CASATQPYEQYF
TRBD1 | . | TRBJ1-1 | TRBV6-5 | TGTGCCAGCGGACAGGGGAGGTCAAAGGGCACTGAAGCTTTCTTT | CASGQGRSKGTEAFF
. | . | TRBJ1-1 | TRBV5-5 | TGTGCCAGCAGCAGGGTTGACACTTTCTTT | CASSRVDTFF
. | few | TRBJ2-7 | TRBV7-9 | TGTGCCAGCAGCCGGACCTCCTACGAGCAGTACTTC | CASSRTSYEQYF
TRBD2 | . | TRBJ2-7 | TRBV11-3 | TGTGTCAGCAGCTTAACTAGCGGGGGGGCGTACGAGCAGTACTTC | CVSSLTSGGAYEQYF
. | . | TRBJ1-1 | TRBV5-1 | TGCGCCAGCAGCTTGAGTAGGGGCACTGAGTCTGAAGCTTTCTTT | CASSLSRGTESEAFF
. | . | TRBJ1-2 | TRBV18 | TGTGCCAGCTCACCATCAGTACAGTCCTATGGCTACACCTTC | CASSPSVQSYGYTF
. | . | TRBJ2-1 | TRBV10-3 | TGTGCCATCAGTGGACTAGGCACGGATAACAATGAGCAGTTCTTC | CAISGLGTDNNEQFF
. | few | TRBJ2-1 | TRBV9 | TGTGCCAGCAGCGTAGACCTCCGCCCAGGCAATGAGCAGTTCTTC | CASSVDLRPGNEQFF
. | . | TRBJ2-3 | TRBV6-6 | TGTGCCAGCAGTTACTCGATCGGGACTGATACGCAGTATTTT | CASSYSIGTDTQYF
TRBD2 | . | TRBJ2-7 | TRBV9 | TGTGCCAGCAGCGTACACCCCGGGGAGCGGGGGGCCCCCTACGAGCAGTACTTC | CASSVHPGERGAPYEQYF
. | . | TRBJ1-5 | TRBV2 | TGTGCCAGCAGTGATAGGTTGCCCTATAGCAATCAGCCCCAGCATTTT | CASSDRLPYSNQPQHF
TRBD2 | . | TRBJ2-1 | TRBV10-1 | TGCGCCAGCAGTGATGGGGGGGGTTGTGGGCTATACAATGAGCAGTTCTTC | CASSDGGGCGLYNEQFF
. | . | TRBJ2-7 | TRBV5-8 | TGTGCCAGCAGCCCGAACGCGGGGGCCGCCTACGAGCAGTACTTC | CASSPNAGAAYEQYF
TRBD1 | few | TRBJ1-6 | TRBV7-9 | TGTGCCAGCAGCTCCCACAGACAGGGGAATAATTCACCCCTCCACTTT | CASSSHRQGNNSPLHF
. | . | TRBJ1-2 | TRBV27 | TGTGCCAGCAGTACTCCTAACTATGGCTACACCTTC | CASSTPNYGYTF
TRBD2 | . | TRBJ2-3 | TRBV11-3 | TGTGCCAGCAGCCCCGGGACTAGCGGGGGGGCCCAAGATACGCAGTATTTT | CASSPGTSGGAQDTQYF
. | . | TRBJ1-1 | TRBV28 | TGTGCCAGCGCTCCCAGGGCCGCTCAGGGGACTGAAGCTTTCTTT | CASAPRAAQGTEAFF
. | few | TRBJ1-4 | TRBV6-5 | TGTGCCAGCAGTCCCGGTCGGGATGGGAATGAAAAACTGTTTTTT | CASSPGRDGNEKLFF
TRBD2 | . | TRBJ2-1 | TRBV6-5 | TGTGCCAGCAGTTATACTAGCGGAAACAATGAGCAGTTCTTC | CASSYTSGNNEQFF
TRBD1 | . | TRBJ2-3 | TRBV19 | TGTGCCAGTAAAGATACAGGGGATTCAGATACGCAGTATTTT | CASKDTGDSDTQYF
. | . | TRBJ2-5 | TRBV7-9 | TGTGCCAGCAGCTTATCCTTCAGCCACCAAGAGACCCAGTACTTC | CASSLSFSHQETQYF
. | . | TRBJ1-2 | TRBV10-3 | TGTGCCATCAGTGAGTCGGTGGCAGGGCCTAACTATGGCTACACCTTC | CAISESVAGPNYGYTF
. | . | TRBJ2-5 | TRBV2 | TGTGCCAGCGAGGTCGTTGAGACCCAGTACTTC | CASEVVETQYF
. | . | TRBJ1-2 | TRBV5-1 | TGCGCCAGCAGCTTGTCGGCAGACTACCCCGCGGGCTACACCTTC | CASSLSADYPAGYTF
. | . | TRBJ1-3 | TRBV7-2 | TGTGCCAGCAGCGATCGGACAGTCTCTGGAAACACCATATATTTT | CASSDRTVSGNTIYF
TRBD2 | . | TRBJ2-1 | TRBV4-3 | TGCGCCAGCAGCCATGGAGCGGGGAAAACCTACAATGAGCAGTTCTTC | CASSHGAGKTYNEQFF
. | . | TRBJ1-1 | TRBV14 | TGTGCCAGCAGACGCCTCCCGGGTAACACTGAAGCTTTCTTT | CASRRLPGNTEAFF
. | few | TRBJ2-7 | TRBV14 | TGTGCCAGCAGCCAAGTTTGGCCAGGGACAACAGCTCCCTACGAGCAGTACTTC | CASSQVWPGTTAPYEQYF
TRBD1 | . | TRBJ1-1 | TRBV11-3 | TGTGCCAGCAGCACCCACAGGGGTAAACAGACTGAAGCTTTCTTT | CASSTHRGKQTEAFF
. | . | TRBJ2-7 | TRBV7-2 | TGTGCCAGCAGCTTAGGTCTAAGCTACGAGCAGTACTTC | CASSLGLSYEQYF
. | . | TRBJ2-3 | TRBV6-5 | TGTGCCAGCAGACTCTCGGGGAGGGATACGCAGTATTTT | CASRLSGRDTQYF
TRBD2 | . | TRBJ2-1 | TRBV5-1 | TGCGCCAGCAGCTCCTCTTTAGCGGGGGCTTTCGATGAGCAGTTCTTC | CASSSSLAGAFDEQFF
. | . | TRBJ1-1 | TRBV15 | TGTGCCACCAGCAGAGAATACGGGTTTAACACTGAAGCTTTCTTT | CATSREYGFNTEAFF
. | . | TRBJ2-5 | TRBV11-3 | TGTGCCAGCAGCCCGGAACTGGGCCAAGAGACCCAGTACTTC | CASSPELGQETQYF
. | . | TRBJ2-5 | TRBV4-2 | TGTGCCAGCAGCCCTGGTCAACGACAAAAAGAGACCCAGTACTTC | CASSPGQRQKETQYF
TRBD1 | . | TRBJ2-2 | TRBV4-2 | TGTGCCAGCAGCTTTGGACAGGGGGGCACCGGGGAGCTGTTTTTT | CASSFGQGGTGELFF
TRBD2 | . | TRBJ2-5 | TRBV27 | TGTGCCAGCAGTCCCGATTTCGGGGGGGAGACCCAGTACTTC | CASSPDFGGETQYF
. | . | TRBJ2-3 | TRBV4-3 | TGCGCCAGCAGCCACCTGGACTCAACAGATACGCAGTATTTT | CASSHLDSTDTQYF
. | . | TRBJ1-4 | TRBV5-1 | TGCGCCAGCACCACGGATTCAACTAATGAAAAACTGTTTTTT | CASTTDSTNEKLFF
. | . | TRBJ1-3 | TRBV18 | TGTGCCAGCCGAATTCCCTCTGGAAACACCATATATTTT | CASRIPSGNTIYF
. | once | TRBJ2-1 | TRBV5-1 | TGCGCCAGCAGCTTGGCCCAGGGTGCCTACAATGAGCAGTTCTTC | CASSLAQGAYNEQFF
. | . | TRBJ2-2 | TRBV10-3 | TGTGCCACCTTCGGCATAAACACCGGGGAGCTGTTTTTT | CATFGINTGELFF
. | . | TRBJ2-6 | TRBV5-1 | TGCGCCAGCAGCTTTCCGACAGGGACTAGCTCTGGGGCCAACGTCCTGACTTTC | CASSFPTGTSSGANVLTF
. | . | TRBJ1-1 | TRBV29-1 | TGCAGCGTTGCTCCAGGGAACACTGAAGCTTTCTTT | CSVAPGNTEAFF
. | . | TRBJ1-2 | TRBV7-2 | TGTGCCAGCAGCTCACCGGGACGACGAGGTGAAAGCTACACCTTC | CASSSPGRRGESYTF